The clone carrying this T cell receptor (beta chain) was seen just once. This record comes from a study of PD-L1 blockade in urothelial cancer. Per germline, CDR1 SGHRS and CDR2 YFSETQ. V lost 2 bases and J lost 3; bases outside the gene matches: 4. This CDR3 is built from 14 residues. Stated time point: peripheral blood 6 weeks after treatment start. Locally advanced or metastatic urothelial carcinoma was diagnosed in the patients. Repertoires were generated with immunoSEQ multiplex PCR, while TCRdb's copy carries only in-frame clones and drops some. The repertoire has 40,000 to 45,000 clones, around 82% of them found once; the top ten carry around 15%.

V is TRBV5-1 and J is TRBJ1-2; 7 bases map to TRBD1. The clonotype comes from a man in his 60s with urothelial cancer. The sequenced sample was PBMCs, obtained around atezolizumab (anti-PD-L1) treatment. This CDR3 is CASSLEQGHYGYTF. The CDR3 DNA follows: TGCGCCAGCAGCTTAGAACAGGGGCACTATGGCTACACCTTC. Using reference TRBV5-1 and TRBJ1-2 for the parts outside the CDR3, the full variable domain is KAGVTQTPRYLIKTRGQQVTLSCSPISGHRSVSWYQQTPGQGLQFLFEYFSETQRNKGNFPGRFSGRQFSNSRSEMNVSTLELGDSALYLCASSLEQGHYGYTFGSGTRLTVV.